This TCR beta chain is from a study of blood T cell repertoires in COVID-19. Study details: Specimens from acute and convalescent COVID-19 originated in the United States, Italy and Spain. PBMCs, B-cell-depleted T cells, or T cells provided the cDNA or gDNA that made up the material.

As handled by the study authors: Amplified reference gene primers provided the basis for estimating nucleated cell counts. Measured with immunoSEQ multiplex PCR; TCRdb has only the in-frame clones, and not every one. V, J and clone size were drawn from that table, and D and trimming were deduced from the DNA. Among over 150,000 clones listed, over 80% were seen once. This CDR3 contains 15 residues. Seattle enrolled patients during active infection and tracked them longitudinally. The sequencing sample was made of peripheral blood. The chain is built from TRBV21-1 and TRBJ1-6. TRBV21-1 is described as a pseudogene. This clonotype was obtained from an older woman with COVID-19, enrolled during active disease. This chain's CDR3 is CASSKGGGYNSPLHF. Here the CDR3 DNA reads TGTGCCAGCAGCAAAGGCGGGGGGTATAATTCACCCCTCCACTTT.